The rows below give T cell receptor beta chains drawn from one sample of a study of blood T cells in healthy people across ages. A single record per CDR3 protein comes from TCRdb applying MiXCR to the 5' RACE reads. The sample holds around 2 million distinct CDR3 sequences; 30% to 40% are singletons and the top ten take roughly 24%. The sequencing sample was made of blood. Receptors were obtained from a human donor in good health. The CDR3 runs from the conserved cysteine through the conserved F or W. The D gene is left open where the match is weak. Expanded clones get a size class; other rows say once, few or many, or leave the size out.

CDR3 protein: CASRATTAPTNEKLFF
CDR3 DNA: TGTGCCAGCAGGGCTACTACGGCCCCAACTAATGAAAAACTGTTTTTT
D gene: NA
V gene: TRBV12-3/TRBV12-4
J gene: TRBJ1-4
clone size: few

CDR3 protein: CASSQRQIKYQETQYF
CDR3 DNA: TGTGCCAGCAGCCAACGACAGATTAAGTACCAAGAGACCCAGTACTTC
D gene: NA
V gene: TRBV3-1
J gene: TRBJ2-5
clone size: NA

CDR3 protein: CASRTGTSVLGQFF
CDR3 DNA: TGTGCCAGCAGAACCGGGACTAGCGTCTTGGGGCAGTTCTTC
D gene: TRBD2
V gene: TRBV2
J gene: TRBJ2-1
clone size: NA

CDR3 protein: CSASPGQGQRGYQPQHF
CDR3 DNA: TGCAGTGCTAGCCCCGGACAGGGTCAAAGGGGCTATCAGCCCCAGCATTTT
D gene: TRBD1
V gene: TRBV20-1
J gene: TRBJ1-5
clone size: once

CDR3 protein: CASSKAQINSYEQYF
CDR3 DNA: TGTGCCAGCAGCAAGGCTCAAATTAACTCCTACGAGCAGTACTTC
D gene: NA
V gene: TRBV6-6
J gene: TRBJ2-7
clone size: NA

CDR3 protein: CSARVASANYEQYF
CDR3 DNA: TGCAGTGCTAGAGTCGCTAGCGCAAACTACGAGCAGTACTTC
D gene: NA
V gene: TRBV20-1
J gene: TRBJ2-7
clone size: NA

CDR3 protein: CASSRAAYGYTF
CDR3 DNA: TGTGCCAGCAGTCGGGCTGCCTATGGCTACACCTTC
D gene: NA
V gene: TRBV6-2/TRBV6-3
J gene: TRBJ1-2
clone size: few

CDR3 protein: CASSLNPTPSYEQYF
CDR3 DNA: TGTGCCAGCAGCTTAAACCCGACACCCTCCTACGAGCAGTACTTC
D gene: NA
V gene: TRBV7-3
J gene: TRBJ2-7
clone size: NA

CDR3 protein: CASSLNWPATTDTQYF
CDR3 DNA: TGTGCCAGCAGCTTGAATTGGCCAGCAACCACAGATACGCAGTATTTT
D gene: NA
V gene: TRBV3-1
J gene: TRBJ2-3
clone size: NA

CDR3 protein: CAISEVRDSNNEQFF
CDR3 DNA: TGTGCCATCAGTGAGGTCCGGGACAGCAACAATGAGCAGTTCTTC
D gene: TRBD1
V gene: TRBV10-3
J gene: TRBJ2-1
clone size: NA

CDR3 protein: CASSLGGDYNEQFF
CDR3 DNA: TGTGCCAGCAGCTTGGGGGGGGACTACAATGAGCAGTTCTTC
D gene: TRBD2
V gene: TRBV5-1
J gene: TRBJ2-1
clone size: many

CDR3 protein: CASSPTSGETQYF
CDR3 DNA: TGTGCCAGCAGCCCAACCTCCGGAGAGACCCAGTACTTC
D gene: NA
V gene: TRBV7-9
J gene: TRBJ2-5
clone size: many

CDR3 protein: CASSSRLAGGPIYTQYF
CDR3 DNA: TGTGCCAGCAGTTCCCGACTAGCGGGGGGGCCTATATATACGCAGTATTTT
D gene: TRBD2
V gene: TRBV27
J gene: TRBJ2-3
clone size: few

CDR3 protein: CGTSRDWGGPYEQYF
CDR3 DNA: TGTGGCACCAGCAGAGATTGGGGAGGACCCTACGAGCAGTACTTC
D gene: NA
V gene: TRBV15
J gene: TRBJ2-7
clone size: NA

CDR3 protein: CASSSWDKSSYEQYF
CDR3 DNA: TGTGCCAGCAGTTCATGGGACAAATCTTCTTACGAGCAGTACTTC
D gene: NA
V gene: TRBV6-2/TRBV6-3
J gene: TRBJ2-7
clone size: NA

CDR3 protein: CAIKAPTQETQYF
CDR3 DNA: TGTGCCATCAAGGCACCTACACAAGAGACCCAGTACTTC
D gene: NA
V gene: TRBV10-3
J gene: TRBJ2-5
clone size: NA

CDR3 protein: CASSPTGGYEKLFF
CDR3 DNA: TGTGCCAGCAGCCCGACAGGGGGTTATGAAAAACTGTTTTTT
D gene: TRBD1
V gene: TRBV7-2
J gene: TRBJ1-4
clone size: few

CDR3 protein: CASSVADREVPLSYGYTF
CDR3 DNA: TGTGCCAGCAGCGTAGCTGACAGGGAGGTCCCCCTTAGTTATGGCTACACCTTC
D gene: TRBD1
V gene: TRBV9
J gene: TRBJ1-2
clone size: few

CDR3 protein: CASSQSGGTEAFF
CDR3 DNA: TGTGCCAGCAGCCAGTCGGGGGGAACTGAAGCTTTCTTT
D gene: NA
V gene: TRBV11-2
J gene: TRBJ1-1
clone size: many

CDR3 protein: CASSPSTGVEKLFF
CDR3 DNA: TGTGCCAGCAGTCCATCGACAGGGGTTGAAAAACTGTTTTTT
D gene: TRBD1
V gene: TRBV2
J gene: TRBJ1-4
clone size: many

CDR3 protein: CSVEVGQGIGEQYF
CDR3 DNA: TGCAGCGTTGAAGTGGGACAGGGGATTGGCGAGCAGTACTTC
D gene: TRBD1
V gene: TRBV29-1
J gene: TRBJ2-7
clone size: few

CDR3 protein: CASSYQDTQNSPLHF
CDR3 DNA: TGTGCCAGCAGTTACCAGGACACACAGAATTCACCCCTCCACTTT
D gene: NA
V gene: TRBV6-6
J gene: TRBJ1-6
clone size: few

CDR3 protein: CASSYFSAWQGAGGELFF
CDR3 DNA: TGTGCCAGCAGTTACTTTTCGGCGTGGCAGGGGGCGGGCGGGGAGCTGTTTTTT
D gene: TRBD1
V gene: TRBV6-5
J gene: TRBJ2-2
clone size: few

CDR3 protein: CASSFLGGAGYNEQFF
CDR3 DNA: TGTGCCAGCAGTTTCCTTGGCGGAGCAGGCTACAATGAGCAGTTCTTC
D gene: NA
V gene: TRBV28
J gene: TRBJ2-1
clone size: NA

CDR3 protein: CAISAGGAPKYEQFF
CDR3 DNA: TGTGCCATCAGTGCCGGCGGGGCCCCGAAGTATGAGCAGTTCTTC
D gene: NA
V gene: TRBV10-3
J gene: TRBJ2-1
clone size: NA

CDR3 protein: CASSPQGAGGHTF
CDR3 DNA: TGCGCCAGCAGCCCTCAGGGGGCGGGTGGCCACACCTTC
D gene: TRBD1
V gene: TRBV4-1
J gene: TRBJ1-2
clone size: NA

CDR3 protein: CASSTRWGEAQYF
CDR3 DNA: TGTGCCAGCAGCACGCGGTGGGGGGAGGCCCAGTACTTC
D gene: NA
V gene: TRBV7-3
J gene: TRBJ2-7
clone size: NA

CDR3 protein: CASSQVDRVENAEAFF
CDR3 DNA: TGCGCCAGCAGCCAAGTTGACAGGGTAGAAAATGCTGAAGCTTTCTTT
D gene: TRBD1
V gene: TRBV4-3
J gene: TRBJ1-1
clone size: few

CDR3 protein: CASSPSLAGVTNEQFF
CDR3 DNA: TGTGCCAGCAGCCCCTCACTAGCGGGGGTGACAAATGAGCAGTTCTTC
D gene: TRBD2
V gene: TRBV7-9
J gene: TRBJ2-1
clone size: few

CDR3 protein: CANSLSEGRGTDTQYF
CDR3 DNA: TGTGCCAACAGCTTAAGTGAGGGGAGGGGCACAGATACGCAGTATTTT
D gene: TRBD2
V gene: TRBV7-9
J gene: TRBJ2-3
clone size: NA

CDR3 protein: CASSLGAMSEQYF
CDR3 DNA: TGCGCCAGCAGCTTGGGGGCTATGTCCGAGCAGTACTTC
D gene: NA
V gene: TRBV5-1
J gene: TRBJ2-7
clone size: NA

CDR3 protein: CSAREVAGASYEQYF
CDR3 DNA: TGCAGTGCTAGAGAGGTAGCGGGGGCGTCCTACGAGCAGTACTTC
D gene: TRBD2
V gene: TRBV20-1
J gene: TRBJ2-7
clone size: few

CDR3 protein: CASRQDRVGETQYF
CDR3 DNA: TGTGCCAGCAGACAGGACAGGGTTGGAGAGACCCAGTACTTC
D gene: TRBD1
V gene: TRBV12-3/TRBV12-4
J gene: TRBJ2-5
clone size: NA

CDR3 protein: CASREYLVKNIQYF
CDR3 DNA: TGTGCCAGCAGGGAATATCTAGTCAAAAACATTCAGTACTTC
D gene: NA
V gene: TRBV28
J gene: TRBJ2-4
clone size: NA

CDR3 protein: CASSPNSDTQYF
CDR3 DNA: TGTGCCAGCAGCCCGAATTCAGATACGCAGTATTTT
D gene: NA
V gene: TRBV7-9
J gene: TRBJ2-3
clone size: few

CDR3 protein: CASSSRGYNTNTEAFF
CDR3 DNA: TGTGCCAGCAGCAGTCGAGGGTACAACACCAACACTGAAGCTTTCTTT
D gene: NA
V gene: TRBV7-2
J gene: TRBJ1-1
clone size: few

CDR3 protein: CASSQGPEREQYF
CDR3 DNA: TGTGCCAGCAGCCAGGGCCCTGAGAGGGAGCAGTACTTC
D gene: NA
V gene: TRBV7-2
J gene: TRBJ2-7
clone size: NA

CDR3 protein: CASSIHGELFF
CDR3 DNA: TGTGCCAGCAGCATCCACGGGGAGCTGTTTTTT
D gene: NA
V gene: TRBV5-6
J gene: TRBJ2-2
clone size: NA

CDR3 protein: CSVESGQGSGAGELFF
CDR3 DNA: TGCAGCGTTGAATCTGGACAGGGTAGTGGTGCCGGGGAGCTGTTTTTT
D gene: TRBD1
V gene: TRBV29-1
J gene: TRBJ2-2
clone size: NA

CDR3 protein: CATSRGGTGLYEQYF
CDR3 DNA: TGTGCCACCAGCAGAGGTGGGACAGGGTTATACGAGCAGTACTTC
D gene: TRBD1
V gene: TRBV15
J gene: TRBJ2-7
clone size: NA

CDR3 protein: CSADLGLRKTQYF
CDR3 DNA: TGCAGCGCTGACCTGGGACTAAGAAAGACCCAGTACTTC
D gene: TRBD2
V gene: TRBV29-1
J gene: TRBJ2-5
clone size: few